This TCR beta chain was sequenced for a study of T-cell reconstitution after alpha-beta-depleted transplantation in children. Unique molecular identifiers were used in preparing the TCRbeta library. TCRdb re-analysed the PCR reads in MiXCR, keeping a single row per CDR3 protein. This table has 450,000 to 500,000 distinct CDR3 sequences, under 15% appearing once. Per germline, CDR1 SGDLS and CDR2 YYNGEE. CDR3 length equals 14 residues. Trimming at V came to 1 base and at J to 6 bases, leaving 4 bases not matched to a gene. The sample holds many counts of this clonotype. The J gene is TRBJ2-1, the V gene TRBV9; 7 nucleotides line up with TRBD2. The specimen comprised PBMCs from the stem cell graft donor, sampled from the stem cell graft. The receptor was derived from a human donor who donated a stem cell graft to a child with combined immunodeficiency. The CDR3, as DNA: TGTGCCAGCAGCGTACGGGGAGGGGCCAATGAGCAGTTCTTC. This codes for CASSVRGGANEQFF. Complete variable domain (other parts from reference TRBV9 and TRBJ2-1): DSGVTQTPKHLITATGQRVTLRCSPRSGDLSVYWYQQSLDQGLQFLIQYYNGEERAKGNILERFSAQQFPDLHSELNLSSLELGDSALYFCASSVRGGANEQFFGPGTRLTVL.